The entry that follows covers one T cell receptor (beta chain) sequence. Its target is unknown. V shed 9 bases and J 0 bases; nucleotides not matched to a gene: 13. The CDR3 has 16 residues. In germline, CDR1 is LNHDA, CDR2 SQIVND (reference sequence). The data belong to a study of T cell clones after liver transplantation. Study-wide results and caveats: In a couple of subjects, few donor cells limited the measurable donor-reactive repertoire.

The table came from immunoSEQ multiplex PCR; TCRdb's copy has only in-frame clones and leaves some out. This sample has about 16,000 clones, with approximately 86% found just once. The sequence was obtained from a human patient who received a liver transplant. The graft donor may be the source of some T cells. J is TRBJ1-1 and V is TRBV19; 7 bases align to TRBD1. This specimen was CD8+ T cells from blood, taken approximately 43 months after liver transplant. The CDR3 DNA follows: TGTGCCAGACCGCTGTGGGAGGGGGCCATGAACACTGAAGCTTTCTTT. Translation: CARPLWEGAMNTEAFF.